The next 21 T cell receptor beta chains were all read from a single sample in a study of PD-1 blockade in classical Hodgkin lymphoma (dated by TCRdb to the early 2020s). The time point label here, explained by the study, means: newly diagnosed, previously untreated cHL patient sample. CD4+ T cells were purified from thawed PBMCs by magnetic negative selection with a Miltenyi CD4+ T cell isolation kit. The method behind the library was the immunoSEQ multiplex PCR assay. Sourced from immuneACCESS, this table was stored by TCRdb with only in-frame sequences that have V and J called. A share of the clones is absent; for the studies checked, an unresolved V gene accounts for under half, and the remainder has no known explanation. The sample table records around 20,000 clones; 80% to 90% of these occur just once. The leading ten clones occupy 0.2% to 0.3% of the sample. Sequencing input: CD4+ T cells from blood. The receptors shown here come from a human donor with classical Hodgkin lymphoma.

The chain uses TRBV11-3 and TRBJ2-5; no definite D call. CDR1 and CDR2 (germline): SGHNT, YENEEA. The ends were cut back, 5 bases at V and 5 bases at J, with 6 bases in the middle. This CDR3 is 11 amino acids long. CDR3 amino acids: CASSEGETQYF. The CDR3 coding sequence is TGTGCCAGCAGCGAAGGGGAGACCCAGTACTTC.

The chain joins TRBV6-5 to TRBJ2-1; D gene unclear. Germline values: CDR1 MNHEY, CDR2 SVGAGI. V shed 6 bases and J shed 2 bases, with 14 bases lying between them. This CDR3 is built from 15 residues. DNA for the CDR3: TGTGCCAGCAGATTATCCTTCCTCCCCTACAATGAGCAGTTCTTC. This codes for CASRLSFLPYNEQFF.

The chain has TRBV5-1 and TRBJ2-2; no clear D. Germline V gene sequence: CDR1 SGHRS, CDR2 YFSETQ. The CDR3 totals 16 residues. Deletions cut 0 bases from V and 1 base from J, with 10 bases between. CDR3 protein: CASSLGTGVNTGELFF. The CDR3 coding sequence is TGCGCCAGCAGCTTGGGAACGGGTGTGAACACCGGGGAGCTGTTTTTT.

The gene calls are TRBV9 and TRBJ2-7; TRBD1 or TRBD2 may be the D gene (5 bases each). In germline, CDR1 is SGDLS, CDR2 YYNGEE. The CDR3 is 13 amino acids. The V and J ends lost 0 bases and 3 bases respectively, with 7 bases between them. The CDR3 reads CASSVGGVYEQYF. DNA of the CDR3: TGTGCCAGCAGCGTAGGAGGGGTCTACGAGCAGTACTTC.

The rearrangement links TRBV7-2 to TRBJ2-3; 7 bases map to TRBD2. V was pared by 4 bases and J by 0 bases, with 4 bases of the junction left unmatched. This CDR3 has 15 residues. Germline-derived CDR1 and CDR2 are SGHTA and FQGNSA. In DNA form, the CDR3 reads TGTGCCAGCAGCTCGGGAGGAATGAGCACAGATACGCAGTATTTT. Amino acids: CASSSGGMSTDTQYF.

This sequence joins TRBV30 and TRBJ1-1; 9 bases map to TRBD1. The length of the CDR3 is 13 residues. Germline V gene data show CDR1 as GTSNPN and CDR2 as SVGIG (reference sequence). V dropped 4 bases and J dropped 7; count of bases not matched to a gene: 7. The CDR3 DNA reads TGTGCCTGGAACGCCGGACAGGGGTTTGAAGCTTTCTTT. It specifies CAWNAGQGFEAFF.

This chain uses TRBV19 with TRBJ1-5; 8 positions agree with TRBD1. This CDR3 contains 16 residues. V lost 6 bases, J lost 7 bases, and 14 bases stayed unmatched. CDR1 and CDR2 (germline): LNHDA, SQIVND (reference sequence). The CDR3 spells CASSSNAGTGRQPQHF. Written as DNA, the CDR3 is TGTGCCAGTAGCTCAAACGCCGGGACAGGAAGGCAGCCCCAGCATTTT.

V and J are TRBV14 and TRBJ2-7; D is unclear. Germline V gives CDR1 SGHDN, CDR2 FVKESK. This CDR3 spans 15 amino acids. Trimming cost V 4 bases and J 0 bases, with 13 bases left between them. This chain's CDR3 is CASSRAGRSSYEQYF. The DNA for the CDR3 is TGTGCCAGCAGCCGGGCCGGACGGTCCTCCTACGAGCAGTACTTC.

The CDR3 sequence is CASSYDVSPLHF. CDR3 nucleotide sequence: TGTGCCAGCAGTTACGATGTCTCACCCCTCCACTTT. The rearrangement links TRBV6-6 to TRBJ1-6, with D unresolved. Per the germline V gene, CDR1 is MNHNY and CDR2 is SVGAGI (reference sequence). Trimming took 2 bases from V and 10 from J, leaving 6 bases between them. The CDR3 length is 12 residues.

This chain links TRBV19 with TRBJ1-5; 8 bases fit TRBD1. With V trimmed by 3 bases and J by 3 bases, 10 bases remained unmatched. Looked up from germline, CDR1 is LNHDA and CDR2 is SQIVND (reference sequence). The CDR3 runs 17 residues. The CDR3 DNA sequence: TGTGCCAGTAGTATGCACAGGGGGGTCGAGGACAATCAGCCCCAGCATTTT. This codes for CASSMHRGVEDNQPQHF.

The chain is built from TRBV5-5 and TRBJ1-6; TRBD1 is a possible D gene (5 bases). From germline, CDR1 is SGHKS and CDR2 YYEKEE (reference sequence). The length of the CDR3 is 17 residues. Between the trimmed V and J ends, which lost 0 bases and 9 bases, there was a span of 19 bases. This chain's CDR3 is CASSLARAGTPSSPLHF. The CDR3 nucleotides are TGTGCCAGCAGCTTGGCCCGAGCAGGGACCCCCAGTTCACCCCTCCACTTT. Filled out from reference TRBV5-5 and TRBJ1-6, the complete variable domain reads DAGVTQSPTHLIKTRGQQVTLRCSPISGHKSVSWYQQVLGQGPQFIFQYYEKEERGRGNFPDRFSARQFPNYSSELNVNALLLGDSALYLCASSLARAGTPSSPLHFGNGTRLTVT.

This chain links TRBV5-1 with TRBJ2-5, with a possible D match to TRBD2 (6 bases). Judging by the DNA end, TRBJ2-7 fits better; the J call may be wrong. The CDR3 sequence is 15 residues long. Germline V gene lookup returns CDR1 SGHRS and CDR2 YFSETQ. The CDR3 is CASNPGGTSSYEQYF. The CDR3 DNA reads as TGCGCCAGCAACCCCGGGGGAACTAGCTCCTACGAGCAGTACTTC.

The chain recombines TRBV19 with TRBJ2-3; no firm D call. Germline V gene lookup returns CDR1 LNHDA and CDR2 SQIVND (reference sequence). The CDR3 is 16 amino acids. V lost 3 bases, J lost 0 bases, and 13 bases lay in between. CDR3 sequence reads: CASSINTEASTDTQYF. The CDR3 DNA follows: TGTGCCAGTAGTATTAATACAGAGGCTAGCACAGATACGCAGTATTTT. Using reference TRBV19 and TRBJ2-3 for the parts outside the CDR3, the full variable domain is DGGITQSPKYLFRKEGQNVTLSCEQNLNHDAMYWYRQDPGQGLRLIYYSQIVNDFQKGDIAEGYSVSREKKESFPLTVTSAQKNPTAFYLCASSINTEASTDTQYFGPGTRLTVL.

The chain links TRBV29-1 to TRBJ2-7; TRBD2 matches 11 bases. Per the germline V gene, CDR1 is SQVTM and CDR2 is ANQGSEA. This CDR3 comprises 14 residues. The J segment lost 5 bases and the V segment lost 4 bases, leaving 7 bases of the junction unmatched. CDR3 nucleotide sequence: TGCAGCGTTGTTAGCGGGGGGGCCATGGACGAGCAGTACTTC. It specifies CSVVSGGAMDEQYF.

J is TRBJ2-1 and V is TRBV7-7, with TRBD2 matching 12 bases. Germline lookup yields CDR1 SSHAT and CDR2 FNYEAQ (reference sequence). The CDR3 has 15 amino acids. V gave up 5 bases and J gave up 6 bases; unmatched junction bases: 5. The chain's CDR3 is CASSTGLAGTNEQFF. CDR3 DNA: TGTGCCAGCAGCACGGGACTAGCGGGCACCAATGAGCAGTTCTTC.

This chain connects TRBV9 to TRBJ1-6; no clear D gene. Trimming stripped 4 bases from V and 5 bases from J, with 7 bases between. From germline, CDR1 is SGDLS and CDR2 YYNGEE. The CDR3 contains 13 residues. The CDR3 reads CASSPQDNSPLHF. In DNA, the CDR3 is TGTGCCAGCAGCCCTCAAGATAATTCACCCCTCCACTTT. The entire variable domain, with the rest obtained from reference TRBV9 and TRBJ1-6, is as follows: DSGVTQTPKHLITATGQRVTLRCSPRSGDLSVYWYQQSLDQGLQFLIQYYNGEERAKGNILERFSAQQFPDLHSELNLSSLELGDSALYFCASSPQDNSPLHFGNGTRLTVT.

The chain recombines TRBV9 with TRBJ2-1; TRBD2 agrees at 13 bases. Germline lookup yields CDR1 SGDLS and CDR2 YYNGEE. The V gene end was trimmed by 3 bases and the J gene end by 8 bases; junction bases not matched to a gene: 14. This CDR3 has 18 amino acids. CDR3 loop: CASSAPRGGTSGKHEQFF. The CDR3 DNA reads TGTGCCAGCAGCGCACCCCGGGGGGGGACTAGCGGGAAACATGAGCAGTTCTTC.

The gene calls are TRBV16 and TRBJ2-7, with a tentative D call TRBD1 (5 bases). Per germline, CDR1 KGHSY and CDR2 FQNENV. The germline V and J ends were trimmed by 3 bases and 9 bases, with 15 bases remaining between them. The CDR3 covers 13 residues. In nucleotides, the CDR3 is TGTGCCAGCAGCCAGTCGGACACGCGTTGGCAGTACTTC. Translating gives CASSQSDTRWQYF.

The V gene is TRBV14, the J gene TRBJ2-5, with D uncertain. The CDR3 covers 12 residues. CDR1 is SGHDN and CDR2 is FVKESK in the germline V gene. V was pared by 4 bases and J by 5 bases, with 8 bases between. DNA for the CDR3: TGTGCCAGCAGCCGGAAAAGGGAGACCCAGTACTTC. Its translation is CASSRKRETQYF.

The chain is built from TRBV4-2 and TRBJ1-2; D may be TRBD1 (5 bases). V was clipped by 5 bases and J by 1 base, with 14 bases between them. The CDR3 runs to 15 residues. Germline-derived CDR1 and CDR2 are LGHNA and YNFKEQ. CDR3 sequence reads: CASSLGLGSNYGYTF. In DNA, the CDR3 is TGTGCCAGCAGCTTGGGACTCGGGAGTAACTATGGCTACACCTTC.

The chain has TRBV28 and TRBJ2-1; tentatively, D is TRBD1 or TRBD2 (5 bases each). Germline values: CDR1 MDHEN, CDR2 SYDVKM. V was shortened by 6 bases and J by 9 bases, with 24 bases between the two germline ends. This CDR3 has 16 residues. The CDR3 nucleotides are TGTGCCAGCAGCGGACCGGGACCCGGGGTGTCTACTGAGCAGTTCTTC. Encoded protein: CASSGPGPGVSTEQFF.